This T cell receptor (beta chain) was captured in a study of OX40 agonist ivuxolimab in advanced cancers. Blood specimens came from baseline, cycle 4 day 1, and cycle 7 day 1. Concerning this clone: Its antigen is not identified.

Repertoires were generated with immunoSEQ multiplex PCR, while TCRdb's copy carries only in-frame clones and drops some. The sample gives 39,000 or so clones, 65% to 90% of which show up once; about 12% is in the top ten. General study findings and limits: At doses 0.1 to 3.0 mg/kg, CD4+ and CD8+ clones expanded. The authors did not determine the antigen specificity of the expanded peripheral T cells. Among the lowest peripheral clonal expansion occurred in 0.1-3.0 mg/kg partial responders.

CDR3 length: 12 residues. Germline-derived CDR1 and CDR2 are SEHNR and FQNEAQ (reference sequence). V lost 3 bases, J lost 5 bases, and 8 bases lay in between. This specimen was CD4+ or CD8+ T cells sorted from blood, taken in a trial of the OX40 agonist ivuxolimab. The origin of this receptor is an adult with an advanced solid tumor such as melanoma, head and neck, liver or kidney cancer. V is TRBV7-9 and J is TRBJ2-7, with D unresolved. The CDR3 bases are TGTGCCAGCAGCTTTGGTCGAGACGAGCAGTACTTC. It is translated as CASSFGRDEQYF.